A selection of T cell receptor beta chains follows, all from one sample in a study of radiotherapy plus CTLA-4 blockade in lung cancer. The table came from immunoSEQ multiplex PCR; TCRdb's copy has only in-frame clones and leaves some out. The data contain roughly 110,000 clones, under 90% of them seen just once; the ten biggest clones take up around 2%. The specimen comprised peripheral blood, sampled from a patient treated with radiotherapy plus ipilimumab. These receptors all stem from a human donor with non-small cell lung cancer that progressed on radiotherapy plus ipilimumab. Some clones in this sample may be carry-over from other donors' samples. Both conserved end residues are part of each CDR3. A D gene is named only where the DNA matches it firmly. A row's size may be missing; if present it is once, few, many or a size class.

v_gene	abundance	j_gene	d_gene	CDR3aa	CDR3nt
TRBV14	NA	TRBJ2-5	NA	CASSQAPNAGSEETQYF	TGTGCCAGCAGCCAAGCACCAAACGCGGGTAGCGAGGAGACCCAGTACTTC
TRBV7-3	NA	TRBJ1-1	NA	CASRLDTHDGDTEAFF	TGTGCCAGCAGACTGGACACACACGATGGGGACACTGAAGCTTTCTTT
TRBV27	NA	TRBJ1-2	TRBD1	CASSFHDRGIGYTF	TGTGCCAGCAGTTTCCACGACAGGGGGATAGGCTACACCTTC
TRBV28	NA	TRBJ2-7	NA	CASSLYGGYYEQYF	TGTGCCAGCAGTTTATACGGCGGTTACTACGAGCAGTACTTC
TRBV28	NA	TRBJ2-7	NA	CASSLQGSTREQYF	TGTGCCAGCAGTTTACAGGGAAGTACTCGCGAGCAGTACTTC
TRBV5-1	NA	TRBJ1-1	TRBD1	CASSLPGQGARNTEAFF	TGCGCCAGCAGCCTACCCGGACAGGGGGCGCGGAACACTGAAGCTTTCTTT
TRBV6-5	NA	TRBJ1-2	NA	CASSYRGSGYTF	TGTGCCAGCAGTTACCGGGGCTCTGGCTACACCTTC
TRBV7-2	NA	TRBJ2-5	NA	CASSLGLPETQYF	TGTGCCAGCAGCTTAGGCCTTCCAGAGACCCAGTACTTC
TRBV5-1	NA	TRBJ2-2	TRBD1	CASSYQGQANTGELFF	TGCGCCAGCAGCTACCAGGGACAGGCGAACACCGGGGAGCTGTTTTTT
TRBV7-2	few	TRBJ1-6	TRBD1	CASSYGRGPPHF	TGTGCCAGCAGCTACGGCAGGGGGCCACCCCACTTT
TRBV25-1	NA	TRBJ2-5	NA	CASSHSIEDAQETQYF	TGTGCCAGCAGTCACTCCATTGAGGATGCACAAGAGACCCAGTACTTC
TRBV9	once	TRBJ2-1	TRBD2	CASSPRLAAYNEQFF	TGTGCCAGCAGCCCTAGACTAGCGGCCTACAATGAGCAGTTCTTC
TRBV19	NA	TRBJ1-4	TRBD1	CASSIGQGREKLFF	TGTGCCAGTAGTATAGGACAGGGGCGCGAAAAACTGTTTTTT
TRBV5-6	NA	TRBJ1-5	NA	CASSLGQGNNQPQHF	TGTGCCAGCAGCTTGGGGCAGGGGAACAATCAGCCCCAGCATTTT
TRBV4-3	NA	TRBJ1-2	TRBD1	CASSHLAERDSYGYTF	TGCGCCAGCAGCCACCTCGCCGAGCGGGACAGCTATGGCTACACCTTC
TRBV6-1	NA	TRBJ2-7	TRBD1	CASSGDRVEQYF	TGTGCCAGCAGTGGGGACAGGGTCGAGCAGTACTTC
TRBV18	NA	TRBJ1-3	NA	CASSRGAVGLESGNTIYF	TGTGCCAGCTCCCGGGGGGCCGTCGGCTTAGAATCTGGAAACACCATATATTTT
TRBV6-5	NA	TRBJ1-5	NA	CASSYSPGRVNQPQHF	TGTGCCAGCAGTTACTCTCCGGGACGGGTCAATCAGCCCCAGCATTTT
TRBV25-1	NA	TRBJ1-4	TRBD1	CASSGEGQIEKLFF	TGTGCCAGCAGTGGCGAGGGACAGATCGAAAAACTGTTTTTT
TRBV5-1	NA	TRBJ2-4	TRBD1	CASSLGPIGQGANIQYF	TGCGCCAGCAGCTTGGGGCCGATAGGACAGGGGGCAAACATTCAGTACTTC
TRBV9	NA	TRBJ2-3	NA	CASAISLGPPTDTQYF	TGTGCCAGCGCGATCTCCTTAGGCCCCCCCACAGATACGCAGTATTTT
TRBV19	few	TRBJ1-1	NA	CASSIGGKNTEAFF	TGTGCCAGTAGTATTGGGGGCAAGAACACTGAAGCTTTCTTT
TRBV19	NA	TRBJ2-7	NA	CASAVRGFPYEQYF	TGTGCCAGTGCGGTGAGGGGATTTCCTTACGAGCAGTACTTC
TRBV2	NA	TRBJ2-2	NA	CASSRSQGNTGELFF	TGTGCCAGCAGTCGATCACAGGGGAACACCGGGGAGCTGTTTTTT
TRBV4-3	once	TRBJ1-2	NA	CASSEYRVNYGYTF	TGCGCCAGCAGTGAATACAGGGTTAACTATGGCTACACCTTC
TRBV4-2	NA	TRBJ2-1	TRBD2	CASSPRRSGGGYNEQFF	TGTGCCAGCAGCCCGCGGAGGAGCGGGGGAGGGTACAATGAGCAGTTCTTC
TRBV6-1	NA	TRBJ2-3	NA	CASSEAVGGARDTQYF	TGTGCCAGCAGTGAAGCAGTGGGGGGGGCCAGGGATACGCAGTATTTT
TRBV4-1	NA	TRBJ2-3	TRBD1	CASSHEGQGAVWTDTQYF	TGCGCCAGCAGCCATGAAGGACAGGGGGCGGTTTGGACAGATACGCAGTATTTT
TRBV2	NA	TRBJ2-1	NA	CASTRQTRSYNEQFF	TGTGCCAGCACGCGACAAACCCGGTCCTACAATGAGCAGTTCTTC
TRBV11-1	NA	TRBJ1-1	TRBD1	CASSSQGAQTEAFF	TGTGCCAGCAGCTCTCAGGGGGCGCAGACTGAAGCTTTCTTT
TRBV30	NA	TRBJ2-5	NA	CAWSGWQGGQETQYF	TGTGCCTGGAGTGGTTGGCAGGGAGGCCAAGAGACCCAGTACTTC
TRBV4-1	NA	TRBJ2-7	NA	CASSQQGGSYEQYF	TGCGCCAGCAGCCAACAGGGGGGGTCCTACGAGCAGTACTTC
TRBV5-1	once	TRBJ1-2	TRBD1	CASSPESGQWYGYTF	TGCGCCAGCAGCCCCGAGTCGGGACAGTGGTATGGCTACACCTTC
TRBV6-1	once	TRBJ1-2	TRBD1	CASRGTGTNYGYTF	TGTGCCAGCAGGGGGACAGGCACTAACTATGGCTACACCTTC
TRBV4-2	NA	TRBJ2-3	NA	CASSQVAQRTDTQYF	TGTGCCAGCAGCCAAGTTGCCCAGCGGACAGATACGCAGTATTTT
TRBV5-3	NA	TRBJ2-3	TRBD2	CARSHMGRGGPTDTQYF	TGTGCCAGAAGCCACATGGGGCGGGGGGGCCCCACAGATACGCAGTATTTT
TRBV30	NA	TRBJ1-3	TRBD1	CAWSVWQGGDTIYF	TGTGCCTGGAGTGTGTGGCAGGGGGGGGACACCATATATTTT
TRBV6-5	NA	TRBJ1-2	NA	CASSPTFNYGYTF	TGTGCCAGCAGTCCCACGTTCAACTATGGCTACACCTTC
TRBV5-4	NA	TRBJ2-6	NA	CASRLQGSGANVLTF	TGTGCCAGCAGATTACAGGGTTCTGGGGCCAACGTCCTGACTTTC
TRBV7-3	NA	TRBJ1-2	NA	CASSFSLGGYTF	TGTGCCAGCAGCTTTAGTCTCGGCGGCTACACCTTC
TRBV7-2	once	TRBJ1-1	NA	CASSLQQNTEAFF	TGTGCCAGCAGCCTCCAGCAGAACACTGAAGCTTTCTTT